The T cell receptor beta chain under discussion was sequenced for a study of blood T cell repertoires in COVID-19. Per germline, CDR1 SGDLS and CDR2 YYNGEE. CDR3 length: 15 amino acids. V shed 3 bases and J shed 0 bases, with 12 bases lying between them. Using immunoSEQ multiplex PCR, the repertoire was profiled, and TCRdb retains in-frame clones only, with some absent. This sample has hundreds of thousands of clones, with approximately 86% found just once. The sequenced sample was peripheral blood. V and J are TRBV9 and TRBJ1-1; D is perhaps TRBD1 (6 bases). This sequence was found in a woman in her twenties or thirties who had recovered from COVID-19. The CDR3 DNA is TGTGCCAGCAGCGAGCCAGACAGGTTGAACACTGAAGCTTTCTTT. It specifies CASSEPDRLNTEAFF.